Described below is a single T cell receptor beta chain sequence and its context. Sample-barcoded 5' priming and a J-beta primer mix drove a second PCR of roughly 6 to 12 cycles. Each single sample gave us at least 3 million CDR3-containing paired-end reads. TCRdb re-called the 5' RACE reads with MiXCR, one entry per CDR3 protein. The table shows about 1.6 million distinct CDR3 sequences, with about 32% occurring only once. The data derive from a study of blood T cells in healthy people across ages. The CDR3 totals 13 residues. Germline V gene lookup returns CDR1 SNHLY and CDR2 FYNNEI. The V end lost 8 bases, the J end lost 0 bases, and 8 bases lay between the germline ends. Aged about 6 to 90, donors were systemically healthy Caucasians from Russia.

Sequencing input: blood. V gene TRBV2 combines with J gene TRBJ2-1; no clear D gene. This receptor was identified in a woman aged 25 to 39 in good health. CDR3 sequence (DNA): TGTGCCAGCGGGAAGGTCTCCTACAATGAGCAGTTCTTC. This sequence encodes CASGKVSYNEQFF.